This T cell receptor beta chain stems from a study of cytomegalovirus exposure and HLA in healthy donors. Broader study findings: Cytomegalovirus-associated TCR beta chains were listed, numbering some 180.

Germline assignment: CDR1 KGHSH and CDR2 LQKENI. With V trimmed by 2 bases and J by 6 bases, 6 bases remained unmatched. This CDR3 contains 16 residues. About this clone itself: The antigen remains unidentified.

Produced via immunoSEQ multiplex PCR; TCRdb's table is partial and in-frame only. Found here are more than 100,000 clones, about 88% of them singletons; the top ten hold approximately 1.3%. Input material: PBMCs. V is TRBV18 and J is TRBJ2-2; 10 bases agree with TRBD2. This receptor was obtained from a man aged 25 to 40 in good health and CMV-seronegative. The chain's CDR3 is CASSPRLAGVPGELFF. In DNA, the CDR3 is TGTGCCAGCTCACCAAGGCTAGCGGGAGTACCCGGGGAGCTGTTTTTT.